This T cell receptor (beta chain) was identified in a study of cytomegalovirus exposure and HLA in healthy donors. Whole-study findings and limits: Accurate predictions that matched the HLA-A and HLA-B alleles of most subjects were reportedly made from TCR beta sequences.

60 Vbeta and 13 Jbeta primers were used in PCR. Assay: immunoSEQ multiplex PCR; the TCRdb copy retains only in-frame clones and omits some. The sample yields around 78,000 clones, 65% to 85% seen once. Comment on this clone: Its cognate antigen is unknown.

The TCR originated in a woman between 50 and 59 years old in good health and CMV-seronegative. Sequenced material: PBMCs.

The CDR3 sequence is CASSLMADSRNNYGYTF. The CDR3 nucleotides read TGTGCCAGCAGCTTAATGGCGGACAGCCGGAATAACTATGGCTACACCTTC. The rearrangement links TRBV11-2 to TRBJ1-2; maybe TRBD1 (6 bases). The CDR3 has 17 residues. V lost 2 bases and J 1 base, leaving 17 bases between the germline ends. CDR1 is SGHAT, CDR2 FQNNGV, per germline.